Given below is one TCR beta chain in context. The antigen it recognizes is unknown. Base-call qualities are not available, and no considerably larger clone is one nucleotide away. Libraries came from the immunoSEQ multiplex PCR assay. In its TCRdb copy, this immuneACCESS table keeps in-frame sequences only and misses some clones. Where compared with another copy, unresolved V genes explain less than half of these, and the others have no known cause. The sample includes about 97,000 clones, with 90% observed a single time. In total, the top ten clones hold just over 0.75% of the sample. The CDR3 measures 16 amino acids from cysteine to phenylalanine. Only the CDR3 portion is preserved as DNA: 48 bases, with reading frame beginning at the first base. Trimming leaves V shorter by 1 base and J shorter by 8 bases, with the junction holding 11 bases beyond the gene matches. The germline V gene gives CDR1 as LGHNA and CDR2 as YSLEER.

This specimen comes from a study of T cell changes during pregnancy in multiple sclerosis (dated by TCRdb to the late 2010s). Some background on the complete study: The study looked at changes in the T cell repertoire across pregnancy in women with multiple sclerosis.

The V and J genes are TRBV4-3 and TRBJ2-1, with 7 middle bases fitting TRBD2. The specimen was peripheral blood, collected in the second trimester of pregnancy. The clonotype was recovered from a female donor in good health, enrolled as a control in a pregnancy study. CDR3 protein: CASSQVRSGPDYEQFF. The DNA sequence is as follows: TGCGCCAGCAGCCAAGTCCGTAGCGGGCCGGACTATGAGCAGTTCTTC.